Each of the 29 T cell receptor beta chains below was sequenced from the same sample in a study of blood T cell repertoires in COVID-19. Clones were sequenced by immunoSEQ multiplex PCR, and TCRdb holds only the in-frame ones, with some missing. The data show about 270,000 clones, about nine tenths seen once. Sequencing was carried out using PBMCs or T cells enriched from blood (not recorded which). All receptors derive from a woman in her forties with acute COVID-19.

This clone was observed once. The V and J genes are TRBV3-1 (or the pseudogene TRBV3-2) and TRBJ2-2, with D maybe TRBD2 (5 bases). This CDR3 is built from 18 residues. Trimming pared 0 bases from V and 3 bases from J, leaving 17 bases between. CDR1 is LGHDT, CDR2 YNNKEL, per germline (reference sequence). The CDR3 region has the DNA TGTGCCAGCAGCCAAGAGGGATGGAACGCGAGGGACACCGGGGAGCTGTTTTTT. Translation: CASSQEGWNARDTGELFF.

V is TRBV6-5 and J is TRBJ1-3; D unresolved. Germline V gives CDR1 MNHEY, CDR2 SVGAGI. The CDR3 is 15 amino acids. Trimming pared 5 bases from V and 6 bases from J, leaving 17 bases between. The CDR3 nucleotides are TGTGCCAGCAGTCGAGGAGCCAAGGTGTTAAACACCATATATTTT. Its protein is CASSRGAKVLNTIYF.

CDR3 sequence: CASSVPGLAPQETQYF. Written as DNA, the CDR3 is TGTGCCAGTAGTGTACCGGGACTAGCCCCACAAGAGACCCAGTACTTC. The J gene is TRBJ2-5, the V gene TRBV19, with 9 bases lining up with TRBD2. Per germline, CDR1 LNHDA and CDR2 SQIVND (reference sequence). Trimming at V came to 5 bases and at J to 2 bases, leaving 9 bases not matched to a gene. The CDR3 extends over 16 amino acids.

Only one count was recorded for this clone. The V and J genes are TRBV4-1 and TRBJ2-2; 7 bases align to TRBD2. Trimming took 0 bases from V and 5 from J; bases not matched to a gene: 3. Per the germline V gene, CDR1 is MGHRA and CDR2 is YSYEKL. CDR3 length: 15 amino acids. The CDR3 protein is CASSQDGRGTGELFF. The CDR3, as DNA: TGCGCCAGCAGCCAAGATGGGAGGGGTACCGGGGAGCTGTTTTTT.

V usage is TRBV6-2 or TRBV6-3 and J usage is TRBJ2-1, with D possibly TRBD1 on 5 matching bases. V shed 6 bases and J shed 10 bases, with 13 bases lying between them. This CDR3 comprises 12 residues. Germline V gene sequence: CDR1 MNHEY, CDR2 SVGEGT. In nucleotides, the CDR3 is TGTGCCAGCAGCCGAGGACAAAGGGAGCAGTTCTTC. Its translation is CASSRGQREQFF.

This rearrangement joins TRBV2 to TRBJ1-3; D gene unclear. The ends were cut back, 6 bases at V and 4 bases at J, with 10 bases in the middle. Per germline, CDR1 SNHLY and CDR2 FYNNEI. The CDR3 spans 13 residues. The CDR3 loop reads CASRSDSGNTIYF. DNA for the CDR3: TGTGCCAGCAGATCGGACTCAGGAAACACCATATATTTT. Based on the CDR3 plus reference TRBV2 and TRBJ1-3, the full variable domain is EPEVTQTPSHQVTQMGQEVILRCVPISNHLYFYWYRQILGQKVEFLVSFYNNEISEKSEIFDDQFSVERPDGSNFTLKIRSTKLEDSAMYFCASRSDSGNTIYFGEGSWLTVV.

The gene calls are TRBV19 and TRBJ2-5, with 11 positions matching TRBD2. V was pared by 4 bases and J by 2 bases, with 15 bases of the junction left unmatched. In germline, CDR1 is LNHDA, CDR2 SQIVND (reference sequence). This CDR3 spans 19 amino acids. CDR3 protein: CASSTHLAGGWSPQETQYF. For the CDR3, the DNA is TGTGCCAGTAGTACTCATCTAGCGGGAGGATGGTCCCCTCAAGAGACCCAGTACTTC.

This clone occurred a few times. As DNA, the CDR3 is TGTGCCAGCAGCTTAATGGGACAGGTTAACTATGGCTACACCTTC. Translation gives CASSLMGQVNYGYTF. V gene TRBV13 combines with J gene TRBJ1-2; 8 bases line up with TRBD1. J gave up 1 base and V 2 bases, and 3 bases lay outside the gene matches. CDR1 PRHDT and CDR2 FYEKMQ come from the germline V gene (reference sequence). There are 15 residues in the CDR3.

This clone was observed a handful of times. V gene TRBV30 combines with J gene TRBJ1-5; TRBD1 is a possible D gene (6 bases). V was shortened by 0 bases and J by 7 bases, with 13 bases between the two germline ends. The germline CDR1 and CDR2 sequences are GTSNPN and SVGIG (reference sequence). CDR3 size: 14 residues. CDR3 protein: CAWSVNRVGQPQHF. The CDR3 DNA is TGTGCCTGGAGTGTAAACAGGGTCGGACAGCCCCAGCATTTT.

The table lists this clone with a count of one. The genes are TRBV28 and TRBJ2-1; TRBD1 might be the D (5 bases). The CDR3 is made up of 16 amino acids. V was cut by 3 bases and J by 0 bases, with 12 bases left in between. CDR1 and CDR2 (germline): MDHEN, SYDVKM. The CDR3 nucleotides read TGTGCCAGCAGTTTGCCAGGGCGGAGCTCCTACAATGAGCAGTTCTTC. Residues: CASSLPGRSSYNEQFF.

The chain joins TRBV5-8 to TRBJ1-4, with D possibly TRBD1 on 5 matching bases. Germline CDR1 SGHTS, CDR2 YDEGEE. CDR3 size: 16 residues. Trimming shortened V by 0 bases and J by 6 bases, and 15 bases separated the two germline ends. The CDR3 coding sequence is TGTGCCAGCAGCTTGGTAGGGCAGGGTTTGGATGAAAAACTGTTTTTT. It specifies CASSLVGQGLDEKLFF. Filled out from reference TRBV5-8 and TRBJ1-4, the complete variable domain reads EAGVTQSPTHLIKTRGQQATLRCSPISGHTSVYWYQQALGLGLQFLLWYDEGEERNRGNFPPRFSGRQFPNYSSELNVNALELEDSALYLCASSLVGQGLDEKLFFGSGTQLSVL.

The CDR3 DNA sequence: TGTGCCAGCAGCGTAGCCGGGGGGAGAGGTGGAAACACCATATATTTT. Its protein product is CASSVAGGRGGNTIYF. The chain combines TRBV9 with TRBJ1-3; the D gene is possibly TRBD1 (5 bases). Germline loops: CDR1 SGDLS, CDR2 YYNGEE. Trimming took off 0 bases at V and 3 bases at J, with 13 bases between the two ends. The CDR3 contains 16 residues.

The J gene is TRBJ1-1, the V gene TRBV5-5, with D maybe TRBD1 (6 bases). Germline V CDR1 and CDR2: SGHKS, YYEKEE (reference sequence). CDR3 length: 13 residues. The germline V and J ends were trimmed by 0 bases and 3 bases, with 6 bases remaining between them. CDR3 sequence reads: CASSLGQDTEAFF. CDR3 bases: TGTGCCAGCAGCTTGGGACAGGACACTGAAGCTTTCTTT.

The chain recombines TRBV3-1 (or the pseudogene TRBV3-2) with TRBJ1-5; the match to TRBD1 covers 10 bases. The V segment lost 0 bases and the J segment 9 bases; nucleotides outside the gene matches: 5. Germline CDR1 is LGHDT and CDR2 is YNNKEL (reference sequence). The CDR3 loop spans 15 amino acids. CDR3: CASSQDWTGGTPQHF. The CDR3 DNA sequence: TGTGCCAGCAGCCAAGATTGGACAGGGGGAACGCCCCAGCATTTT.

The chain couples TRBV27 to TRBJ1-3; maybe TRBD1 (5 bases). Trimming stripped 0 bases from V and 2 bases from J, with 14 bases between. This CDR3 is 17 amino acids long. Per the germline V gene, CDR1 is MNHEY and CDR2 is SMNVEV (reference sequence). CDR3 DNA sequence: TGTGCCAGCAGTTTATCGGGGCAGGGCGAAGCTGGAAACACCATATATTTT. Amino acids: CASSLSGQGEAGNTIYF.

This sequence joins TRBV3-1 (or the pseudogene TRBV3-2) and TRBJ2-7; TRBD1 agrees at 12 bases. The germline CDR1 and CDR2 sequences are LGHDT and YNNKEL (reference sequence). J was trimmed by 6 bases and V by 3 bases; bases with no gene match: 3. This CDR3 has 14 residues. The CDR3: CASSHGTGGVEQYF. As DNA, the CDR3 is TGTGCCAGCAGCCACGGGACAGGGGGCGTCGAGCAGTACTTC.

The V call is TRBV19, the J call TRBJ2-1; possible D gene TRBD2, 5 bases. With 3 bases removed from V and 7 bases from J, the gap between germline ends came to 13 bases. The CDR3 totals 14 residues. In germline, CDR1 is LNHDA, CDR2 SQIVND (reference sequence). CDR3 coding DNA: TGTGCCAGTAGTATTGAGGCGGGTAGAAATGAGCAGTTCTTC. Translating it yields CASSIEAGRNEQFF.

The chain has TRBV4-3 and TRBJ2-1; possibly TRBD1 for D (5 bases). Trimming cost V 2 bases and J 2 bases, with 10 bases left between them. The CDR3 has 15 residues. Per the germline V gene, CDR1 is LGHNA and CDR2 is YSLEER. The CDR3 nucleotides are TGCGCCAGCAGCCAAAACCCAGGGCCCTACAATGAGCAGTTCTTC. This gives the protein CASSQNPGPYNEQFF.

The J gene is TRBJ1-3, the V gene TRBV2; 9 bases are a match to TRBD1. Looked up from germline, CDR1 is SNHLY and CDR2 is FYNNEI. The CDR3 is made up of 16 amino acids. Trimming took 6 bases from V and 2 from J; bases not matched to a gene: 8. The CDR3 nucleotides read TGTGCCAGCAGGGACTCCGGGACAGGGCCTGGAAACACCATATATTTT. This gives the protein CASRDSGTGPGNTIYF.

CDR3 sequence (DNA): TGTGCCAGCAGCCCGGGGGGAGGCGGCGGAAGCTCCTACGAGCAGTACTTC. Protein: CASSPGGGGGSSYEQYF. The V and J genes are TRBV7-2 and TRBJ2-7, with 7 bases fitting TRBD2. V lost 5 bases and J lost 0; bases outside the gene matches: 13. CDR3 size: 17 residues. CDR1 is SGHTA and CDR2 is FQGNSA in the germline V gene.

Here the CDR3 DNA reads TGTGCCAGCAGCTTGGCTAGCAGATACAATGAGCAGTTCTTC. Its translation is CASSLASRYNEQFF. This rearrangement joins TRBV11-3 to TRBJ2-1; D is possibly TRBD2 (5 bases). Looked up from germline, CDR1 is SGHNT and CDR2 is YENEEA. CDR3 length equals 14 residues. Trimming cost V 3 bases and J 4 bases, with 10 bases left between them.

The genes are TRBV25-1 and TRBJ2-7, with TRBD2 matching over 14 bases. After removal of 7 bases from V and 7 bases from J, the junction contained 3 bases not matched to a gene. CDR3 length equals 13 residues. In germline, CDR1 is MGHDK, CDR2 SYGVNS. Here the CDR3 DNA reads TGTGCCAGCACCGGGACTAGCGGGAGAGAGCAGTACTTC. Translating it yields CASTGTSGREQYF.

This clone appeared once. This sequence joins TRBV18 and TRBJ1-1, with TRBD1 matching 8 bases. The trim removed 5 bases at V and 0 bases at J, leaving 8 bases unmatched. The CDR3 runs to 16 residues. Germline CDR1 reads KGHSH; CDR2 reads LQKENI. In DNA, the CDR3 is TGTGCCAGCTCATATAGACAGGGGCCCATGAACACTGAAGCTTTCTTT. Translated: CASSYRQGPMNTEAFF. The full variable domain, with the rest looked up from reference TRBV18 and TRBJ1-1, is NAGVMQNPRHLVRRRGQEARLRCSPMKGHSHVYWYRQLPEEGLKFMVYLQKENIIDESGMPKERFSAEFPKEGPSILRIQQVVRGDSAAYFCASSYRQGPMNTEAFFGQGTRLTVV.

CDR3 loop: CATSDPRGRDTQYF. The CDR3 DNA sequence: TGTGCCACCAGTGACCCGCGGGGGAGGGATACGCAGTATTTT. V is TRBV24-1 and J is TRBJ2-3; 7 nucleotides align to TRBD2. V trimming: 4 bases; J trimming: 6 bases; junction bases outside the gene matches: 6. Germline V CDR1 and CDR2: KGHDR, SFDVKD. The CDR3 contains 14 residues.

J is TRBJ1-2 and V is TRBV7-8; TRBD1 matches 8 bases. Germline-derived CDR1 and CDR2 are SGHVS and FQNEAQ. Unmatched junction bases numbered 12, after V lost 2 bases and J lost 10 bases. The length of the CDR3 is 15 residues. This CDR3 reads CASSLTGQANFAYTF. In DNA, the CDR3 is TGTGCCAGCAGCTTAACGGGACAGGCTAATTTCGCCTACACCTTC.

The chain links TRBV30 to TRBJ1-5; 12 bases match TRBD1. J gave up 1 base and V 5 bases, and 3 bases lay outside the gene matches. The CDR3 is 15 residues long. CDR1 is GTSNPN, CDR2 SVGIG, per germline (reference sequence). The CDR3 DNA follows: TGTGCCTGGGGGACAGGGGGCGGGAGCAATCAGCCCCAGCATTTT. It encodes CAWGTGGGSNQPQHF.

This rearrangement joins TRBV29-1 to TRBJ2-3, with 8 bases lining up with TRBD2. Germline loops: CDR1 SQVTM, CDR2 ANQGSEA. Trimming took 7 bases from V and 0 from J; bases not matched to a gene: 9. The CDR3 totals 15 residues. The chain's CDR3 is CSASGGLLSTDTQYF. In DNA form, the CDR3 reads TGCAGCGCAAGCGGGGGCCTCTTGAGCACAGATACGCAGTATTTT.

The chain has TRBV7-8 and TRBJ2-1; TRBD2 is a possible D gene (6 bases). This CDR3 region has 16 residues. Trimming shortened V by 4 bases and J by 0 bases, and 13 bases separated the two germline ends. Germline V gene lookup returns CDR1 SGHVS and CDR2 FQNEAQ. The CDR3 DNA reads as TGTGCCAGCAGCTCCCCGGGACTTAGCTCCTACAATGAGCAGTTCTTC. Translation gives CASSSPGLSSYNEQFF.

The chain carries TRBV7-9 and TRBJ2-1, with 9 bases identical to TRBD1. With 0 bases clipped from V and 5 bases from J, the junction kept 8 bases outside the gene matches. The germline V gene encodes CDR1 SEHNR and CDR2 FQNEAQ (reference sequence). The CDR3 is made up of 17 amino acids. This CDR3 is CASSLATTGGLNNEQFF. The CDR3 DNA is TGTGCCAGCAGCTTAGCAACGACAGGGGGGCTGAACAATGAGCAGTTCTTC.